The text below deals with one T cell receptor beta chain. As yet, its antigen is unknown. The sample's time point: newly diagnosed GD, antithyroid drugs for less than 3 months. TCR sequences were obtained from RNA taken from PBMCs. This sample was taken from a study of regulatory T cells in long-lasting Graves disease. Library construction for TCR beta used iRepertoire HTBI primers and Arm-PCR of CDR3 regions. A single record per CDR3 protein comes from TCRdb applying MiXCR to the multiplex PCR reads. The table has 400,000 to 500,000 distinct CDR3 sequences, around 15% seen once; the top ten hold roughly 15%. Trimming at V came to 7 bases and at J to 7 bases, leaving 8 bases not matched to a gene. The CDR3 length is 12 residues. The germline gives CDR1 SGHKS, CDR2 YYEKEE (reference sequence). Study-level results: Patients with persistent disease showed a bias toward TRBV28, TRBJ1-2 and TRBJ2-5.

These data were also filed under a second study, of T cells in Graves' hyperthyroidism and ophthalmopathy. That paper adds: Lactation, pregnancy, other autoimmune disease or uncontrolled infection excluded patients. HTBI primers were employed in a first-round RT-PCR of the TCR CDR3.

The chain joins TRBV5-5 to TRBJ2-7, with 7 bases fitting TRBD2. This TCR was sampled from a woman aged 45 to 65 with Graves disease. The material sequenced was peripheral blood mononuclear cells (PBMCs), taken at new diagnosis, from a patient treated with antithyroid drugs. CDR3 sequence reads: CASGRADNEQYF. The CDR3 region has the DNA TGTGCCAGCGGGAGGGCTGACAATGAGCAGTACTTC.